This passage covers 21 T cell receptor beta chains from one sample sequenced in a study of naive and memory T cell subsets (dated by TCRdb to the late 2010s). The sample's treatment or condition label, decoded: skin biopsy from PPD injection site in Mantoux-positive individual. A robust, sensitive protocol for the amplification, sequencing and analysis of TCRs was described in the study, in which 3' ligation of a UMI-containing oligonucleotide to TCR cDNA was used. The library was made by UMI-ligation and nested PCR. The data were produced on an Illumina MiSeq. Four rounds of PCR, run with the SP2 primer together with nested alpha and beta constant region primers, were used to amplify the ligated cDNA. Using fastp trimming at Q25 and MiXCR clonotype assembly, TCRdb reanalyzed the public sequencing data and kept in-frame beta chains. Here each entry gathers all rows of one CDR3 protein and keeps the most common genes and DNA. This sample lists over 11,000 distinct CDR3 sequences; about 5% were detected once. The ten largest clonotypes hold roughly 7.7% of the sample.

The sequencing used skin, collected from a tuberculin skin test site. Source of these receptors: an adult in good health.

This clonotype was found many times. DNA for the CDR3: TGTGCCAGCACCAGTTCGTCCTTCTCGATCTCTGGGGCCAACGTCCTGACTTTC. Its translation: CASTSSSFSISGANVLTF. The chain has TRBV6-2 or TRBV6-3 and TRBJ2-6; D remains ambiguous. The germline V gene encodes CDR1 MNHEY and CDR2 SVGEGT. This CDR3 region has 18 residues. With 7 bases removed from V and 0 bases from J, the gap between germline ends came to 19 bases.

The V and J genes are TRBV11-3 and TRBJ2-5; TRBD2 aligns across 13 bases. The CDR3 is made up of 14 amino acids. Germline trimming cut 5 bases from V and 8 bases from J; bases unmatched to any gene: 5. The germline gives CDR1 SGHNT, CDR2 YENEEA. The CDR3 DNA sequence: TGTGCCAGCAGCGCAGGACTAGCGGGGGTAACCCAGTACTTC. Translation: CASSAGLAGVTQYF.

This clonotype was observed a handful of times. This chain uses TRBV7-2 with TRBJ1-1; D may be TRBD1 (6 bases). Deletions cut 3 bases from V and 4 bases from J, with 12 bases between. The V gene's germline CDR1 is SGHTA and CDR2 FQGNSA. The CDR3 sequence is 14 residues long. In DNA, the CDR3 is TGTGCCAGCAGCTTTGGGTCAGGGGTCACTGAAGCTTTCTTT. Its translation is CASSFGSGVTEAFF.

The rearrangement joins TRBV5-4 to TRBJ2-5; D might be TRBD1 (6 bases). The CDR3 is made up of 15 amino acids. Trimming shortened V by 4 bases and J by 4 bases, and 17 bases separated the two germline ends. Germline CDR1 SGHNT, CDR2 YYREEE (reference sequence). CDR3 DNA sequence: TGTGCCAGCAGCGCCTCCACAGGGAGCAGAGAGACCCAGTACTTC. It codes for CASSASTGSRETQYF.

This clonotype appeared many times. The chain uses TRBV2 and TRBJ1-4, with no clear D. V was cut by 8 bases and J by 5 bases, with 12 bases left in between. There are 13 residues in the CDR3. Germline CDR1 reads SNHLY; CDR2 reads FYNNEI. For the CDR3, the DNA is TGTGCCAGCGGACGGGCCAACAATGAAAAACTGTTTTTT. Translated, it gives CASGRANNEKLFF.

The chain couples TRBV15 to TRBJ2-5; 9 bases agree with TRBD2. The CDR3 contains 15 residues. CDR1 and CDR2 from the germline V gene are LNHNV and YYDKDF (reference sequence). The V gene end was trimmed by 4 bases and the J gene end by 4 bases; junction bases not matched to a gene: 7. The chain's CDR3 is CATSTRLADGETQYF. The CDR3 DNA sequence: TGTGCCACCAGCACTCGACTAGCGGATGGAGAGACCCAGTACTTC.

There are many counts of this clonotype. The V and J genes are TRBV20-1 and TRBJ2-7; 10 bases fit TRBD2. The CDR3 consists of 15 residues. With 7 bases clipped from V and 1 base from J, the junction kept 10 bases outside the gene matches. Looked up from germline, CDR1 is DFQATT and CDR2 is SNEGSKA (reference sequence). This chain's CDR3 is CSGTPGTSDSYEQYF. The CDR3 nucleotides are TGCAGTGGCACACCGGGGACTAGCGATTCCTACGAGCAGTACTTC.

By sample fraction, this clonotype is medium-sized (0.01 to 0.1%). This chain uses TRBV5-1 with TRBJ2-5, with D perhaps matching TRBD2 (6 bases). Germline-derived CDR1 and CDR2 are SGHRS and YFSETQ. The CDR3 length is 18 residues. With 5 bases removed from V and 5 bases from J, the gap between germline ends came to 28 bases. The DNA for the CDR3 is TGCGCCAGCAGATCCCCAGAATTCCCGGGACTTCGCCGGGAGACCCAGTACTTC. This translates into CASRSPEFPGLRRETQYF.

The chain recombines TRBV30 with TRBJ1-3; no clear D gene. The CDR3 is 13 residues long. Trimming left V 4 bases short and J 0 bases short, with 7 bases between. CDR1 and CDR2 from the germline V gene are GTSNPN and SVGIG (reference sequence). CDR3 DNA sequence: TGTGCCTGGATATCGATCTCTGGAAACACCATATATTTT. Protein sequence: CAWISISGNTIYF.

This clonotype came up many times. The chain is built from TRBV27 and TRBJ2-7; perhaps TRBD1 as D (6 bases). Trimming pared 4 bases from V and 2 bases from J, leaving 12 bases between. Germline V gene data show CDR1 as MNHEY and CDR2 as SMNVEV (reference sequence). The CDR3 is 14 residues long. In DNA, the CDR3 is TGTGCCAGCAGTTCAGGACAGAACACCTACGAGCAGTACTTC. This encodes CASSSGQNTYEQYF.

This clonotype was seen repeatedly, ten times or more. This chain links TRBV12-3 or TRBV12-4 with TRBJ1-2, with D unresolved. CDR3 length equals 14 residues. V was trimmed by 8 bases and J by 6 bases, leaving 19 bases between them. CDR3 protein: CASGRSSLAHGYTF. The CDR3 nucleotides read TGTGCCAGCGGCCGATCAAGCTTAGCCCATGGCTACACCTTC.

This clonotype was picked up many times. The chain has TRBV4-2 and TRBJ1-6; 9 bases align to TRBD1. This CDR3 is built from 16 residues. Trimming at V came to 4 bases and at J to 7 bases, leaving 8 bases not matched to a gene. From germline, CDR1 is LGHNA and CDR2 YNFKEQ. The CDR3 nucleotides are TGTGCCAGCAGCCGAGACGAGGGGACAGGGAATTCACCCCTCCACTTT. This gives the protein CASSRDEGTGNSPLHF.

In this sample, this clonotype is medium-sized (0.01 to 0.1%). DNA of the CDR3: TGTGCCAGCAACATACCGGGGTCAAGGCAGTTCTTC. It encodes CASNIPGSRQFF. The gene calls are TRBV12-3 or TRBV12-4 and TRBJ2-1; a possible D gene is TRBD2 (5 bases). The ends were cut back, 7 bases at V and 12 bases at J, with 16 bases in the middle. The CDR3 runs to 12 residues.

This clonotype was seen repeatedly, ten times or more. The V and J genes are TRBV28 and TRBJ1-1; TRBD1 aligns across 7 bases. Losses at the gene ends were 6 bases for V and 1 base for J; bases not matched to a gene: 5. The CDR3 has 14 amino acids. From germline, CDR1 is MDHEN and CDR2 SYDVKM. In DNA, the CDR3 is TGTGCCAGCAGAAGACAGGGTCGGAACACTGAAGCTTTCTTT. Translation gives CASRRQGRNTEAFF.

This clonotype was detected many times. The chain has TRBV5-4 and TRBJ1-1; D possibly corresponds to TRBD1 (5 bases). Germline CDR1 is SGHNT and CDR2 is YYREEE (reference sequence). Deletions cut 5 bases from V and 5 bases from J, with 19 bases between. CDR3 length: 15 amino acids. The CDR3 DNA reads as TGTGCCAGCAGGCCTCAAGGGGCGTTGGCTACTGAAGCTTTCTTT. This sequence encodes CASRPQGALATEAFF.

In its sample, this clonotype was seen many times. The genes are TRBV4-3 and TRBJ2-7; D is perhaps TRBD2 (5 bases). The germline CDR1 and CDR2 sequences are LGHNA and YSLEER. This CDR3 contains 15 residues. V lost 0 bases and J 5 bases, leaving 14 bases between the germline ends. The CDR3 region has the DNA TGCGCCAGCAGCCAAGAACGGAGGTCGTGGGACGAGCAGTACTTC. Translated: CASSQERRSWDEQYF.

This clonotype was counted at least ten times. V is TRBV5-1 and J is TRBJ2-7; the D call may be TRBD1 or TRBD2 (5 bases each). The CDR3 extends over 15 amino acids. Germline values: CDR1 SGHRS, CDR2 YFSETQ. Deletions cut 5 bases from V and 7 bases from J, with 22 bases between. The CDR3 DNA is TGCGCCAGCAGTTCCGGGACGTTAAGCGTTTCTGAGCAGTACTTC. It translates to CASSSGTLSVSEQYF. Complete variable domain (other parts from reference TRBV5-1 and TRBJ2-7): KAGVTQTPRYLIKTRGQQVTLSCSPISGHRSVSWYQQTPGQGLQFLFEYFSETQRNKGNFPGRFSGRQFSNSRSEMNVSTLELGDSALYLCASSSGTLSVSEQYFGPGTRLTVT.

By sample fraction, this clonotype is medium-sized. The J gene is TRBJ2-3, the V gene TRBV11-2, with 8 bases that match TRBD1. Germline assignment: CDR1 SGHAT and CDR2 FQNNGV. The CDR3 extends over 18 amino acids. J was trimmed by 2 bases and V by 5 bases; bases with no gene match: 15. In DNA form, the CDR3 reads TGTGCCAGCAGCACGGGACCCGACAGGGGCTATTTCACAGATACGCAGTATTTT. Residues: CASSTGPDRGYFTDTQYF.

This clonotype was observed at least ten times. The chain uses TRBV20-1 and TRBJ2-7; the match to TRBD2 covers 7 bases. Trimming at V came to 6 bases and at J to 0 bases, leaving 14 bases not matched to a gene. Looked up from germline, CDR1 is DFQATT and CDR2 is SNEGSKA (reference sequence). This CDR3 contains 16 residues. CDR3 DNA sequence: TGCAGTGCAAACCCACCGGGACTACTCTACTCCTACGAGCAGTACTTC. It encodes CSANPPGLLYSYEQYF.

Judged by abundance, this clonotype is medium-sized. This rearrangement joins TRBV6-1 to TRBJ2-5; tentative D call: TRBD1 (6 bases). Germline V lookup: CDR1 MNHNS, CDR2 SASEGT. This CDR3 has 15 residues. The V gene lost 5 bases and the J gene lost 4 bases, with 17 bases spanning the gap. The CDR3 sequence is CASSSPGQGTETQYF. CDR3 bases: TGTGCCAGCAGTAGCCCGGGACAAGGAACAGAGACCCAGTACTTC.

By sample share, this clonotype is medium-sized. The V gene is TRBV20-1, the J gene TRBJ2-7; D is perhaps TRBD1 (5 bases). CDR1 and CDR2 (germline): DFQATT, SNEGSKA (reference sequence). The CDR3 totals 14 residues. Trimming took off 3 bases at V and 0 bases at J, with 12 bases between the two ends. This CDR3 reads CSASTADSSYEQYF. In nucleotides, the CDR3 is TGCAGTGCTAGCACGGCCGACAGCTCCTACGAGCAGTACTTC.